The T cell receptor (beta chain) under discussion was sequenced for a study of blood T cell repertoires in COVID-19. About the research overall: Material from acute and convalescent COVID-19 was sourced from the United States, Italy and Spain. PBMCs, B-cell-depleted T cells, or T cells provided the cDNA or gDNA that made up the material.

There are 16 residues in the CDR3. Looked up from germline, CDR1 is MGHRA and CDR2 is YSYEKL. With 1 base clipped from V and 3 bases from J, the junction kept 4 bases outside the gene matches. Original processing notes: How many nucleated cells were present was estimated from reference gene primer amplification. Some clones are missing from TCRdb's copy, which holds only in-frame ones; the method was immunoSEQ multiplex PCR. V and J calls and clone size are given by that table; D and trimming were obtained from the DNA. Here the sample spans fewer than 250,000 clones, more than 85% being singletons. This chain uses TRBV4-1 with TRBJ2-1; 9 nucleotides agree with TRBD2. The receptor's source is a man in his sixties with acute or convalescent COVID-19. The sequenced sample was peripheral blood. The chain's CDR3 is CASSQVTSGYYNEQFF. The CDR3 region has the DNA TGCGCCAGCAGCCAAGTGACTAGCGGATACTACAATGAGCAGTTCTTC.